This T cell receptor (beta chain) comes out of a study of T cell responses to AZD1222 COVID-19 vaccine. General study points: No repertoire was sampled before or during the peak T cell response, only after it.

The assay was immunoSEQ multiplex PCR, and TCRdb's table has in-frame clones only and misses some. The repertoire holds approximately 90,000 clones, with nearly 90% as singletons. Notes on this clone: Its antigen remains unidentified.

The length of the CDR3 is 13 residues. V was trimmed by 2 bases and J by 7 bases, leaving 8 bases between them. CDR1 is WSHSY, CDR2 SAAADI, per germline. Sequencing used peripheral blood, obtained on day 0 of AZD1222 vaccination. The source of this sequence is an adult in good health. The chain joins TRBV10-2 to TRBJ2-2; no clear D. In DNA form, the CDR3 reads TGCGCCAGCAGTGAGCTTTACATCGGGGAGCTGTTTTTT. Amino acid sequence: CASSELYIGELFF.